This T cell receptor beta chain was documented in a study of blood T cell repertoires in COVID-19. Across the study: Donors in the United States, Italy and Spain gave samples during acute or convalescent COVID-19. Nucleic acid was either cDNA or gDNA, and it came from T cells, B-cell-depleted T cells, or PBMCs.

From germline, CDR1 is SGHVS and CDR2 FNYEAQ. V was pared by 1 base and J by 0 bases, with 10 bases between. This CDR3 has 16 residues. Per the original methods: Nucleated cell counts were estimated from reference gene primer amplification. The repertoire was sequenced with immunoSEQ multiplex PCR; TCRdb's copy has only in-frame clones and lacks some. That table gives V, J and clone size, and the DNA gave D and trimming. The sample lists about 280,000 clones, 88% seen once, with 9% to 9.5% in the top ten. Points on this clone: Distinct nucleotide sequences in the sample also encode this CDR3.

The sequence derives from a man aged 18-30 years with active or convalescent COVID-19. Sequencing was performed on peripheral blood. The chain joins TRBV7-6 to TRBJ2-1; TRBD2 might be the D (5 bases). CDR3 sequence reads: CASSLGSGGSYNEQFF. CDR3 DNA sequence: TGTGCCAGCAGCTTAGGCTCTGGAGGCTCCTACAATGAGCAGTTCTTC.